The 21 T cell receptor beta chains below come from one sample, sequenced in a study of T-cell reconstitution after alpha-beta-depleted transplantation in children. Preparation of the TCRbeta library involved a method that used unique molecular identifiers. One entry per CDR3 protein results from TCRdb running MiXCR on the PCR reads. The profile shows about 200,000 distinct CDR3 sequences, approximately 6.9% of them singletons. Sequenced material: PBMCs, taken before TCRalphabeta/CD19-depleted stem cell transplant. Source of these receptors: a boy younger than 10 with acute lymphoblastic leukemia, due to receive a stem cell transplant.

This clonotype occurred a few times. The gene calls are TRBV6-2 or TRBV6-3 and TRBJ2-3, with D hard to call. The CDR3 contains 15 residues. Germline assignment: CDR1 MNHEY and CDR2 SVGEGT. V was pared by 0 bases and J by 3 bases, with 10 bases between. The CDR3 here is CASSYSDLRTDTQYF. As DNA, the CDR3 is TGTGCCAGCAGTTACTCCGACTTGAGAACAGATACGCAGTATTTT.

The table lists this clonotype with many counts. The chain carries TRBV20-1 and TRBJ2-3; 8 bases agree with TRBD2. This CDR3 region has 15 residues. V was pared by 0 bases and J by 6 bases, with 8 bases of the junction left unmatched. Looked up from germline, CDR1 is DFQATT and CDR2 is SNEGSKA (reference sequence). The CDR3 here is CSARDPRGGPDTQYF. CDR3 sequence (DNA): TGCAGTGCTAGAGATCCCCGGGGGGGCCCCGATACGCAGTATTTT.

Concerning this clonotype: This may arise from a read error, as a much more abundant clone is one base away. The conserved phenylalanine or tryptophan is not found at the CDR3 terminus, so this likely reflects a read error. The chain joins TRBV5-1 to TRBJ2-5; D assignment may be TRBD1 or TRBD2 (6 bases each). V shed 1 base and J shed 4 bases, with 11 bases lying between them. The CDR3 is 14 amino acids. Germline-derived CDR1 and CDR2 are SGHRS and YFSETQ. The CDR3 bases are TGCGCCAGCAGCTTGCGGGGGCCGGGAGAGACCCAGTACTTG. It yields the protein CASSLRGPGETQYL.

The CDR3 spells CSARSLLGYEQYF. The CDR3 region has the DNA TGCAGTGCTAGATCGTTGTTGGGGTACGAGCAGTACTTC. The rearrangement uses TRBV20-1 and TRBJ2-7, with D unresolved. This CDR3 has 13 amino acids. V was shortened by 2 bases and J by 4 bases, with 12 bases between the two germline ends. CDR1 is DFQATT and CDR2 is SNEGSKA in the germline V gene (reference sequence).

The chain has TRBV5-1 and TRBJ2-7, with TRBD2 matching 7 bases. V dropped 7 bases and J dropped 0; count of bases not matched to a gene: 10. The germline gives CDR1 SGHRS, CDR2 YFSETQ. CDR3 length equals 15 residues. This chain's CDR3 is CASASLAASSYEQYF. CDR3 DNA: TGCGCCAGCGCTTCTCTAGCGGCAAGCTCCTACGAGCAGTACTTC.

There are many counts of this clonotype. V is TRBV7-2 and J is TRBJ2-7; no clear D. V lost 7 bases and J 1 base, leaving 17 bases between the germline ends. CDR3 length equals 15 residues. Germline CDR1 is SGHTA and CDR2 is FQGNSA. The CDR3 protein is CASTESGQTSYEQYF. In DNA, the CDR3 is TGTGCCAGCACCGAAAGTGGTCAGACTTCCTACGAGCAGTACTTC.

Worth noting for this clonotype: A much larger clone is a single base away; this may be a read error. The V and J genes are TRBV6-4 and TRBJ2-3, with 11 bases aligning to TRBD2. Losses at the gene ends were 0 bases for V and 2 bases for J; bases not matched to a gene: 1. The CDR3 length is 16 residues. The germline gives CDR1 MRHNA, CDR2 SNTAGT. The CDR3 DNA reads as TGTGCCAGCAGTGACTCTAGCGGGGGGGACACAGATACGCAGTATTTT. It encodes CASSDSSGGDTDTQYF.

Of note for this clonotype: This sequence may be a read error, since a much larger clone differs from it by one base. The rearrangement links TRBV28 to TRBJ2-7; no clear D gene. CDR1 MDHEN and CDR2 SYDVKM come from the germline V gene. The CDR3 extends over 11 amino acids. The DNA of the CDR3 is TGTGTCAGCACGTTGGGCTACGAGCAGTACTTC. It specifies CVSTLGYEQYF.

In its sample, this clonotype was seen a few times. The V and J genes are TRBV5-1 and TRBJ2-2, with D possibly being TRBD1 or TRBD2 (6 bases each). The V end was cut by 5 bases, the J end by 1 base, with 18 bases between. Germline V gives CDR1 SGHRS, CDR2 YFSETQ. This CDR3 has 17 amino acids. The CDR3 loop is CASSRRRGDLNTGELFF. Written as DNA, the CDR3 is TGCGCCAGCAGTCGTCGGAGGGGGGACCTGAACACCGGGGAGCTGTTTTTT.

This clonotype has a count of ten or more. The chain combines TRBV12-3 or TRBV12-4 with TRBJ2-7, with D perhaps being TRBD1 or TRBD2 (6 bases each). With 5 bases removed from V and 5 bases from J, the gap between germline ends came to 10 bases. The length of the CDR3 is 12 residues. Here the CDR3 DNA reads TGTGCCAGCAGTCGGGGGACACACGAGCAGTACTTC. This gives the protein CASSRGTHEQYF.

This clonotype came up a few times. This chain uses TRBV20-1 with TRBJ2-5, with D possibly being TRBD1 (5 bases). The CDR3 consists of 15 residues. V was shortened by 0 bases and J by 3 bases, with 14 bases between the two germline ends. CDR1 is DFQATT and CDR2 is SNEGSKA in the germline V gene (reference sequence). CDR3 loop: CSARDQGRDEETQYF. The CDR3 DNA reads as TGCAGTGCTAGAGATCAAGGCAGGGATGAAGAGACCCAGTACTTC.

This clonotype was detected ten times or more. V and J are TRBV9 and TRBJ1-5; 9 bases agree with TRBD1. Germline V gives CDR1 SGDLS, CDR2 YYNGEE. The CDR3 consists of 21 residues. V lost 0 bases to trimming and J lost 3 bases; unmatched junction nucleotides: 19. The CDR3 sequence: CASSVELLFEGQGWDNQPQHF. CDR3 in DNA: TGTGCCAGCAGCGTAGAGCTATTGTTTGAGGGACAGGGCTGGGACAATCAGCCCCAGCATTTT.

The V call is TRBV4-3, the J call TRBJ2-5; D may be TRBD2 (5 bases). CDR1 and CDR2 (germline): LGHNA, YSLEER. The CDR3 runs to 14 residues. The V and J ends lost 4 bases and 5 bases respectively, with 14 bases between them. The CDR3 bases are TGCGCCAGCAGCCGTCGGGGTGCCCTCGAGACCCAGTACTTC. The encoded protein is CASSRRGALETQYF.

This clonotype was seen only a few times. V gene TRBV2 combines with J gene TRBJ2-5; 8 nucleotides match TRBD1. Per the germline V gene, CDR1 is SNHLY and CDR2 is FYNNEI. The CDR3 sequence is 14 residues long. V lost 8 bases, J lost 3 bases, and 8 bases stayed unmatched. Here the CDR3 reads CASGHRTGKETQYF. In nucleotides, the CDR3 is TGTGCCAGCGGACACAGGACAGGGAAAGAGACCCAGTACTTC. The whole variable domain, remainder taken from reference TRBV2 and TRBJ2-5, is EPEVTQTPSHQVTQMGQEVILRCVPISNHLYFYWYRQILGQKVEFLVSFYNNEISEKSEIFDDQFSVERPDGSNFTLKIRSTKLEDSAMYFCASGHRTGKETQYFGPGTRLLVL.

This clonotype appeared a few times. The chain joins TRBV18 to TRBJ1-5, with 7 nucleotides matching TRBD1. This CDR3 is 18 amino acids long. The ends lost 1 base at V and 4 bases at J; junction bases unmatched: 13. CDR1 KGHSH and CDR2 LQKENI come from the germline V gene. This CDR3 reads CASSPQRRLTGDNQPQHF. The CDR3 nucleotides are TGTGCCAGCTCACCACAGAGGAGGCTCACAGGGGATAATCAGCCCCAGCATTTT.

This clonotype was seen repeatedly, ten times or more. The V and J genes are TRBV5-1 and TRBJ2-3; a possible D gene is TRBD1 (6 bases). Trimming removed 5 bases from V and 2 bases from J, with 18 bases in between. CDR3 length: 16 amino acids. The germline gives CDR1 SGHRS, CDR2 YFSETQ. CDR3 sequence (DNA): TGCGCCAGCAGACTAGGGGGAGTAGGATTCACAGATACGCAGTATTTT. Its protein product is CASRLGGVGFTDTQYF.

This clonotype turned up a few times. The V and J genes are TRBV20-1 and TRBJ1-3, with TRBD1 identical over 12 bases. CDR3 size: 14 residues. Trimming at V came to 7 bases and at J to 2 bases, leaving 3 bases not matched to a gene. Germline V CDR1 and CDR2: DFQATT, SNEGSKA (reference sequence). The CDR3 region has the DNA TGCAGTGTGAGGGACAGGGGGCCTGGAAACACCATATATTTT. It codes for CSVRDRGPGNTIYF.

The chain employs TRBV28 and TRBJ2-3, with 12 nucleotides matching TRBD2. The CDR3 is 18 amino acids. Looked up from germline, CDR1 is MDHEN and CDR2 is SYDVKM. V was clipped by 2 bases and J by 5 bases; unmatched bases: 11. The CDR3 loop is CASSLIALAGGLLDTQYF. CDR3 nucleotide sequence: TGTGCCAGCAGTTTAATTGCCCTAGCGGGGGGGCTTTTAGATACGCAGTATTTT.

The genes are TRBV28 and TRBJ1-2; D remains unclear. Germline V lookup: CDR1 MDHEN, CDR2 SYDVKM. Deletions cut 5 bases from V and 1 base from J, with 5 bases between. The CDR3 is 12 amino acids. The DNA for the CDR3 is TGTGCCAGCAGTGACCTTAACTATGGCTACACCTTC. Amino acids: CASSDLNYGYTF.

This clonotype was recorded a few times. The V and J genes are TRBV20-1 and TRBJ2-7, with 10 bases that match TRBD2. Germline values: CDR1 DFQATT, CDR2 SNEGSKA (reference sequence). This CDR3 spans 19 amino acids. Unmatched junction bases numbered 16, after V lost 2 bases and J lost 0 bases. CDR3 amino acids: CSARTELAGLSGSSYEQYF. CDR3 bases: TGCAGTGCTAGAACTGAACTAGCGGGGCTTTCGGGGAGCTCCTACGAGCAGTACTTC.

This chain links TRBV7-2 with TRBJ2-5, with TRBD2 as a possible D gene (6 bases). This CDR3 region has 15 residues. The germline V gene has CDR1 SGHTA and CDR2 FQGNSA. The V end was cut by 5 bases, the J end by 7 bases, with 20 bases between. The CDR3 sequence: CASSPRLGRERTQYF. CDR3 in DNA: TGTGCCAGCAGCCCCCGGTTAGGTCGGGAGAGGACCCAGTACTTC. The full variable domain, completed using reference TRBV7-2 and TRBJ2-5, is GAGVSQSPSNKVTEKGKDVELRCDPISGHTALYWYRQSLGQGLEFLIYFQGNSAPDKSGLPSDRFSAERTGGSVSTLTIQRTQQEDSAVYLCASSPRLGRERTQYFGPGTRLLVL.